One T cell receptor beta chain is described in this entry. Some clones are missing from TCRdb's copy, which holds only in-frame ones; the method was immunoSEQ multiplex PCR. The table has 150,000 to 200,000 clones, 75% to 90% seen once. This sample is part of a study of blood T cell repertoires in COVID-19. Study summary: Sources were T cells, B-cell-depleted T cells, or PBMCs; the material itself was cDNA or gDNA.

V was cut by 8 bases and J by 4 bases, with 14 bases left in between. Germline CDR1 reads MNHEY; CDR2 reads SVGAGI. This CDR3 is 13 amino acids long. The gene calls are TRBV6-5 and TRBJ1-1, with a weak D call TRBD1 (6 bases). Source material: peripheral blood. The sequence came from a human donor with acute or convalescent COVID-19. The donor label of this sample is uncertain. CDR3 nucleotide sequence: TGTGCCAGCCGAGGGCAGGGGATCACTGAAGCTTTCTTT. Its translation is CASRGQGITEAFF.